In its sample, the clone carrying this T cell receptor beta chain was seen a few times. As yet, its antigen is unknown. Germline CDR1 is SEHNR and CDR2 is FQNEAQ (reference sequence). This CDR3 is 14 amino acids long. J was trimmed by 0 bases and V by 8 bases; bases with no gene match: 6. This entry comes from a study of response to subunit inactivated influenza vaccine. Regarding the study as a whole: New T cells are recruited in small numbers by each seasonal influenza vaccination, according to the authors' suggestion.

TCRdb processed the RT-PCR reads anew with MiXCR; each CDR3 protein has one entry. The sample records hundreds of thousands of distinct CDR3 sequences, approximately 9.9% being singletons. The receptor comes from a man aged 50-60 years who received an inactivated influenza vaccine. The rearrangement joins TRBV7-9 to TRBJ2-7; 8 nucleotides agree with TRBD1. The sample was PBMCs from blood, taken 35 to 45 days after vaccination. In DNA form, the CDR3 reads TGTGCCAGCGCTACAGGGGGTCCCTCCTACGAGCAGTACTTC. Its protein is CASATGGPSYEQYF.